This is a list of T cell receptor beta chains from one sample in a study of shared clonotypes between healthy human individuals. The table came from immunoSEQ multiplex PCR; TCRdb's copy has only in-frame clones and leaves some out. This sample has more than 600,000 clones, with about 91% found just once. Sequenced material: naive CD8+ T cells sorted from blood. The receptors originated from a man aged 25-40 years in good health. The CDR3 runs from the conserved cysteine through the conserved F or W. A D gene is named only where the DNA matches it firmly. Only part of the rows carry a size: once, few, many, or a class if the clone is expanded.

v_gene	len	abundance	j_gene	d_gene	CDR3nt	CDR3aa
TRBV14	16	.	TRBJ2-1	TRBD2	TGTGCCAGCAGCCAATGGTTTAGCGGGAGCAGAGATGAGCAGTTCTTC	CASSQWFSGSRDEQFF
TRBV28	16	.	TRBJ1-1	TRBD1	TGTGCCAGCATTTTCAGACAGGGGGCTTTGAACACTGAAGCTTTCTTT	CASIFRQGALNTEAFF
TRBV29-1	14	.	TRBJ2-1	TRBD2	TGCAGCGTTGTTCCGGGACTAGCGGGAAATGAGCAGTTCTTC	CSVVPGLAGNEQFF
TRBV29-1	15	.	TRBJ2-7	TRBD1	TGCAGCGTTGAAGAGCCGGGACAGGAATCCTACGAGCAGTACTTC	CSVEEPGQESYEQYF
TRBV27	14	.	TRBJ2-7	.	TGTGCCAGCAGTTCTACCCCGATAATCTACGAGCAGTACTTC	CASSSTPIIYEQYF
TRBV29-1	13	.	TRBJ2-7	TRBD2	TGCAGCGTTGAATCCGGGAGGTCCTACGAGCAGTACTTC	CSVESGRSYEQYF
TRBV11-2	16	once	TRBJ2-1	TRBD2	TGTGCCAGCAGCTTAGGACTAGCGGGAGGGGGCAATGAGCAGTTCTTC	CASSLGLAGGGNEQFF
TRBV19	15	.	TRBJ1-2	.	TGTGCCAGTAGATACCGGGACATCGGCGACTATGGCTACACCTTC	CASRYRDIGDYGYTF
TRBV9	14	.	TRBJ2-1	TRBD1	TGTGCCAGCAGCCCCTGGGACAGGGACGATGAGCAGTTCTTC	CASSPWDRDDEQFF
TRBV28	16	.	TRBJ2-3	TRBD2	TGTGCCAGCAGTTTAGTCCTAGCGGGAGTTGGAGATACGCAGTATTTT	CASSLVLAGVGDTQYF
TRBV18	16	.	TRBJ2-1	.	TGTGCCAGCTCACCACCGGTAGCGGACTCCTACAATGAGCAGTTCTTC	CASSPPVADSYNEQFF
TRBV7-9	16	.	TRBJ2-7	.	TGTGCCAGCAGCGTTAACGACGGGACGGACACCTACGAGCAGTACTTC	CASSVNDGTDTYEQYF
TRBV30	13	.	TRBJ1-1	TRBD1	TGTGCCTGGAGTGTAGGGGGCCAAGCTGAAGCTTTCTTT	CAWSVGGQAEAFF
TRBV7-9	16	.	TRBJ2-1	TRBD2	TGTGCCAGCAGCTTAACGACTAGCGGGACGAACAATGAGCAGTTCTTC	CASSLTTSGTNNEQFF
TRBV7-9	13	few	TRBJ1-1	.	TGTGCCAGCAGCCTACCAGAGAACACTGAAGCTTTCTTT	CASSLPENTEAFF
TRBV30	15	.	TRBJ1-1	.	TGTGCCTGGAGTGTACTAGGACTGACGAACACTGAAGCTTTCTTT	CAWSVLGLTNTEAFF
TRBV6-1	15	once	TRBJ2-1	TRBD2	TGTGCCAGCAGTGGCCTAGCGGGCGCATACAATGAGCAGTTCTTC	CASSGLAGAYNEQFF